This note documents a single T cell receptor beta chain sequence. This clonotype was counted a few times. Its antigen specificity is not known. One base away there is no much larger clone; base qualities are not given. V sheds 0 bases and J sheds 2 bases, leaving 7 bases between their ends. CDR1 and CDR2 (LGHNA, YSLEER) derive from the germline V gene. The CDR3 starts with the cysteine, ends with the phenylalanine, and has 14 residues. Left in the record is the CDR3 DNA by itself, 42 bases read in frame from the first base. Systemically healthy Caucasian individuals from Russia, around 39 in total and aged roughly 6 to 100 years, were included as donors. Roughly 10 milliliters of peripheral blood were collected from each donor into EDTA-treated Vacutainer tubes. Ficoll-Paque density-gradient centrifugation was used to isolate PBMCs, with at least 6.5 million per sample. Total RNA, at least 6 micrograms per sample, was extracted from PBMCs with Trizol reagent. For every donor, flow cytometry on a PBMC aliquot measured the percentage of naive CD45RAhigh/CD27high T cells.

To prepare the library, 5' RACE was applied. The sequencer was an Illumina HiSeq 2500. The second PCR ran for roughly 7 to 12 cycles and used a J-beta primer mix along with a sample-barcoded 5' primer. A template-switch 5' adaptor carrying 12 random nucleotides introduced a unique molecular identifier onto each TCR beta cDNA molecule. Each sample yielded at least 3 million CDR3-containing paired-end reads. First-strand cDNA synthesis was performed from all RNA using the Mint cDNA synthesis kit, with priming by a TRBC-specific oligonucleotide. Following uracil-DNA glycosylase treatment, all cDNA underwent a first 18-cycle PCR with the universal primers M1SS and BC2_uni_R. The original pipeline was this. Each sample was normalized by randomly selecting 1 million high-quality reads, each carrying a distinct molecular identifier. Instead of being binned into consensus sequences, reads that shared molecular identifiers were thrown out. MiTCR, with a Q25 quality threshold and the strictest error-elimination algorithm, was used for CDR3 identification, clonotype clustering and error correction. A nonparametric unseen species model with Euler transformation was used to estimate a lower bound on total TCR beta diversity. The public reads were run again by TCRdb, first through fastp at Q25 and then through MiXCR, and only productive beta chains were kept. For every CDR3 protein sequence, its rows merge into one entry that carries the most common genes and DNA. These V and J calls are TCRdb output, not the study's own analysis. Across this sample there are just under 750,000 distinct CDR3 sequences, with 22% seen only once. Roughly 22% of the sample is held by the ten biggest clonotypes.

These data come from a study of blood T cells in healthy people across ages (dated by TCRdb to between 2014 and 2017). At the level of the whole study: In model experiments, template switching captured roughly one uniquely barcoded TCR beta cDNA molecule for every two T cells. Donors were grouped into four age groups: young (average 16 years), middle-aged (less than 40), aged (62) and long-lived (around 80). To avoid experimental bias, donors of different ages were distributed randomly across sequencing lanes. The study measured age-related changes in TCR beta repertoire diversity using deep sequencing normalized with unique cDNA molecular identifiers. Using the same blood draw, the study looked at two additional independent replicas of 1 million unique cDNA reads for two donors, one aged 18 to 30 and the other aged 80 or older. The paper as a whole reports these results and caveats: Conclusive comparison of naive and antigen-experienced compartments was prevented by the profiling of bulk unsorted PBMCs. Because the CMV infection status of the donors was unknown, age-related changes in expanded clonotypes may potentially have been confounded. Estimates of total diversity from one million sequenced T cells were regarded as lower bounds and underestimates. The percentage of naive T cells measured by flow cytometry correlated strongly with observed TCR beta diversity. Compared with the aged group, more naive CD4+ T cells, fewer expanded clones and increased TCR diversity were shown by the long-lived group, suggesting age selection. Observed TCR beta diversity per million T cells fell roughly linearly with age, and a significant reduction was already apparent by age around 39.

The sequence is built from TRBV4-3 and TRBJ2-5, with no confident D gene call. The specimen was blood. The TCR was taken from a man aged 65-85 years in good health. The CDR3 region has the sequence CASSQDWQQETQYF. Here is the DNA: TGCGCCAGCAGCCAAGATTGGCAGCAAGAGACCCAGTACTTC.